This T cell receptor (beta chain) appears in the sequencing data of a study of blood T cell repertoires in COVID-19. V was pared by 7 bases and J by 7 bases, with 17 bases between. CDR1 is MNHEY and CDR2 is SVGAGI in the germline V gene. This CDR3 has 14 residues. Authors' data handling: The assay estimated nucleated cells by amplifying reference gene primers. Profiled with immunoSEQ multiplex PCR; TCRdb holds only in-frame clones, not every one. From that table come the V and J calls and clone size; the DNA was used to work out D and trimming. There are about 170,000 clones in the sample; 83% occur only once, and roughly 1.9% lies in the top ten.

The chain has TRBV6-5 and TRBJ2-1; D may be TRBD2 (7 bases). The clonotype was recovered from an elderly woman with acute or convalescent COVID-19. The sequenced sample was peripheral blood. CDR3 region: CASNKGGGKNEQFF. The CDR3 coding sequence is TGTGCCAGCAATAAAGGGGGGGGTAAGAATGAGCAGTTCTTC.